This entry concerns a single T cell receptor beta chain. Its antigen remains unknown. These data belong to a study of Tregs in tolerant kidney transplant recipients. The table came from immunoSEQ multiplex PCR; TCRdb's copy has only in-frame clones and leaves some out. The data hold about 90,000 clones, with 90% to 95% observed a single time. J gave up 0 bases and V 4 bases, and 10 bases lay outside the gene matches. There are 17 residues in the CDR3. Germline V gene sequence: CDR1 SGDLS, CDR2 YYNGEE. General study findings and limits: Antigen-driven expansion was suggested because donor-specific Tregs expanded more than all Tregs in tolerant patients.

Related graft donors supplied nonmyeloablative bone marrow transplants, and mixed chimerism was transient. Thawed PBMCs were FACS-sorted into unstimulated CD4+CD25+CD127- regulatory T cells, CD4+CD25- non-regulatory cells, CD4 and CD8 cells. The source was CD4+ T cells from blood (PBMCs), collected 12 months after the transplant. J is TRBJ2-5 and V is TRBV9, with TRBD1 matching over 9 bases. This sequence was found in a human patient who received a combined kidney and bone marrow transplant. Some T cells may have originated in the graft donor. For the CDR3, the DNA is TGTGCCAGCAGCTTACCCTCTGACAGGGGGAACCAAGAGACCCAGTACTTC. This translates into CASSLPSDRGNQETQYF.